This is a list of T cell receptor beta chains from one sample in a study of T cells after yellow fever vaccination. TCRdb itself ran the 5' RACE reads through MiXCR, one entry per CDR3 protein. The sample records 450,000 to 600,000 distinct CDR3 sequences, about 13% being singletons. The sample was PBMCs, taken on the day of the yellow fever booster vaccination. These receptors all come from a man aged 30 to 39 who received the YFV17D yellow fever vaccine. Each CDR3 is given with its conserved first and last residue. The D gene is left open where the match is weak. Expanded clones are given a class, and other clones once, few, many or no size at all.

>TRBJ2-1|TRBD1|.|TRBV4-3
TGCGCCAGCAGCCAAGAGGGGGTAGGGTACGGACAGGGGAGGGATGAGCAGTTCTTC
CASSQEGVGYGQGRDEQFF
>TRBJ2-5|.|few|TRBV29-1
TGCAGCGTTGAAGGTGTCGAGGGCAGGTACCAAGAGACCCAGTACTTC
CSVEGVEGRYQETQYF
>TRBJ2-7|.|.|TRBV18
TGTGCCAGCTCCGCCCCTAGTGACCCCCTCGAGCAGTACTTC
CASSAPSDPLEQYF
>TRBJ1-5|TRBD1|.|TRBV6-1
TGTGCCAGCAGCAGACACGGGACAGGGAGCAATCAGCCCCAGCATTTT
CASSRHGTGSNQPQHF
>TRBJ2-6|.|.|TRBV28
TGTGCCAGCAGTCATCCTAGGGGGACCCCTGGGGCCAACGTCCTGACTTTC
CASSHPRGTPGANVLTF
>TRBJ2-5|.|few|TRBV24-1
TGTGCCACCAGTGAGGGACTCGGACCTCCAACCCAGTACTTC
CATSEGLGPPTQYF
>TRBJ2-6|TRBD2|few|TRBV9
TGTGCCAGAGCGGGACTAGCGGTAAACTCTGGGGCCAACGTCCTGACTTTC
CARAGLAVNSGANVLTF
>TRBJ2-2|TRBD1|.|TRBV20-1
TGCAGTGCTCCCCGGACAGGGACCACCGGGGAGCTGTTTTTT
CSAPRTGTTGELFF
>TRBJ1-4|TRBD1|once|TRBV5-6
TGTGCCAGCAGTGGGGACAGGGGGGCCGAAAAACTGTTTTTT
CASSGDRGAEKLFF
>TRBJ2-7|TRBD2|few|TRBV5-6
TGTGCCAGCCGACTAGCGGGGGACTCCTACGAGCAGTACTTC
CASRLAGDSYEQYF
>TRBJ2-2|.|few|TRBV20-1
TGCAGTGCTGGCGGGCCACCAGTCGGGGAGCTGTTTTTT
CSAGGPPVGELFF
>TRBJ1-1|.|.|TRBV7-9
TGTGCCAGCATCTGGGGGCGGGGAAACACTGAAGCTTTCTTT
CASIWGRGNTEAFF
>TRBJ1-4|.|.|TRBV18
TGTGCCAGCTCCCCCAGGGGCGGGCATGAAAAACTGTTTTTT
CASSPRGGHEKLFF
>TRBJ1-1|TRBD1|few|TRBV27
TGTGCCAGCAGTTTTTCCCCCGCGGCAGGGGGCAAGGCTTTCTTT
CASSFSPAAGGKAFF
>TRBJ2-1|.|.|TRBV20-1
TGCTGTGCCTCCTCTGCCGGGGGACGGGGCTACAATGAGCAGTTCTTC
CCASSAGGRGYNEQFF
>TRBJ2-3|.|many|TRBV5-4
TGTGCCAGCAGCTTACGTCGGGAGCGGGATACGCAGTATTTT
CASSLRRERDTQYF
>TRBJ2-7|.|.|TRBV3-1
TGTGCCAGCAGCCGAGGTTGGCAGGGTAGTAGCTACGAGCAGTACTTC
CASSRGWQGSSYEQYF
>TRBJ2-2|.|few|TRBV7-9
TGTGCCAGCAGCTTAGTTGGGAGTATCGGGGAGCTGTTTTTT
CASSLVGSIGELFF
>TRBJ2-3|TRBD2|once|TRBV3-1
TGTGCCAGCAGCCAAGGACTACTAGCGGGAGCCAGAGATACGCAGTATTTT
CASSQGLLAGARDTQYF
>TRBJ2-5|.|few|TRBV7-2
TGTGCCAGCAGCTTAACTGGGACATTACGGGAGACCCAGTACTTC
CASSLTGTLRETQYF
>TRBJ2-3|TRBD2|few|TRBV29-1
TGCAGCGTTGTGACTAGCGGGAGGTCAGATACGCAGTATTTT
CSVVTSGRSDTQYF
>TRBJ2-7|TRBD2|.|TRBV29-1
TGCAGCGTTGCCTTACTAGCGGGGGCATACGAGCAGTACTTC
CSVALLAGAYEQYF
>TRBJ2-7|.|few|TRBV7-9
TGTGCCAGCAGCCGACCTTACGAGCAGTACTTC
CASSRPYEQYF
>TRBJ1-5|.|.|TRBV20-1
TGCAGTGCCGGAAAAGGACGGGAACAGCCCCAGCATTTT
CSAGKGREQPQHF
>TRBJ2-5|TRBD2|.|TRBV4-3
TGCGCCAGCAGCCAAGAGCGGCTAGCGGTCGAGACCCAGTACTTC
CASSQERLAVETQYF
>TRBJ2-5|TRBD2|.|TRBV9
TGTGCCAGCAGCGCTAGCGGAAACCAAGAGACCCAGTACTTC
CASSASGNQETQYF
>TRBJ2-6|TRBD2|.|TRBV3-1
TGTGCCAGCAGTCTCCGTGGGGGGGGCTCTGGGGCCAACGTCCTGACTTTC
CASSLRGGGSGANVLTF
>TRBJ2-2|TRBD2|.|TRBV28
TGTGCCAGCAATTCTAGCGGGAGTGATGCGGGGACCGGGGAGCTGTTTTTT
CASNSSGSDAGTGELFF
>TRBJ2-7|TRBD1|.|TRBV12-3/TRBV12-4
TGTGCCAGCAGTATCTACCGGGACAGGGGCGAGCAGTACTTC
CASSIYRDRGEQYF
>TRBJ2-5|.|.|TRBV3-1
TGTGCCAGCAGCCCAATGTGGGGGGAAGAGACCCAGTACTTC
CASSPMWGEETQYF
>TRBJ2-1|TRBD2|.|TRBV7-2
TGTGCCAGCAGCTCGGGACTAGCGGGAGGGCCTTGTGAGCAGTTCTTC
CASSSGLAGGPCEQFF
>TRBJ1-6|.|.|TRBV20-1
TGCAGTGCTAGAGAGCGGGGCAGGGGTTTTAATTCACCCCTCCACTTT
CSARERGRGFNSPLHF